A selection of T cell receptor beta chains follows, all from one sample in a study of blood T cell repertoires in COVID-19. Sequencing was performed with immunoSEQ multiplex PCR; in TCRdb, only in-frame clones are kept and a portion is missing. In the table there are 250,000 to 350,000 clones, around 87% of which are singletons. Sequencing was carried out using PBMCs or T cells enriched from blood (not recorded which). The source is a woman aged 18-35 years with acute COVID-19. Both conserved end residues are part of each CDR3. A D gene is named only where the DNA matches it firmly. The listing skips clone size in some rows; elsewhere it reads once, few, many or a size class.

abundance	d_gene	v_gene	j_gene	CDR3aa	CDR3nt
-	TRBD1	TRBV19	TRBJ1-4	CAVGTGTNIGGEKLFF	TGTGCCGTAGGGACAGGAACAAACATTGGGGGTGAAAAACTGTTTTTT
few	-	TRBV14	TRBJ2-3	CASSLGGLGAADTQYF	TGTGCCAGCAGCCTTGGGGGACTCGGGGCTGCAGATACGCAGTATTTT
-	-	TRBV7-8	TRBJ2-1	CASSLAQGSSYNEQFF	TGTGCCAGCAGCTTAGCGCAGGGGAGCTCCTACAATGAGCAGTTCTTC
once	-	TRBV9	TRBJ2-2	CASSVDPRRGGELFF	TGTGCCAGCAGCGTAGATCCCAGACGGGGCGGGGAGCTGTTTTTT
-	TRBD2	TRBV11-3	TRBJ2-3	CASSSRWTSGSGDTQYF	TGTGCCAGCAGCTCCCGCTGGACTAGCGGGAGTGGAGATACGCAGTATTTT
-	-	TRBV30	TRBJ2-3	CAWSPAGADTQYF	TGTGCCTGGAGTCCCGCAGGGGCAGATACGCAGTATTTT
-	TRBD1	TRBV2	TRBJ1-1	CASSVQGWDTEAFF	TGTGCCAGCAGTGTACAGGGGTGGGACACTGAAGCTTTCTTT
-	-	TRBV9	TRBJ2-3	CASSVESSRSSTDTQYF	TGTGCCAGCAGCGTAGAAAGTAGCCGGTCTAGCACAGATACGCAGTATTTT
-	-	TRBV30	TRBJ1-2	CAWSVPVGTHGYTF	TGTGCCTGGAGTGTACCGGTGGGGACACATGGCTACACCTTC
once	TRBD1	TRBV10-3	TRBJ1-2	CAISETDRGSYGYTF	TGTGCCATCAGTGAGACCGACAGGGGAAGCTATGGCTACACCTTC
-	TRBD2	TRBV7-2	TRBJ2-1	CASSQIAGGGDEQFF	TGTGCCAGCAGTCAAATAGCGGGAGGGGGGGATGAGCAGTTCTTC
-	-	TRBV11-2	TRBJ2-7	CASGGGYSYEQYF	TGTGCCAGCGGAGGGGGCTACTCCTACGAGCAGTACTTC
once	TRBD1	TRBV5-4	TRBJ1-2	CASSLGQGAMNYGYTF	TGTGCCAGCAGCCTGGGACAGGGGGCAATGAACTATGGCTACACCTTC
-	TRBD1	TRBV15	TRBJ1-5	CATSRKTGDQPQHF	TGTGCCACCAGCAGAAAAACAGGGGATCAGCCCCAGCATTTT
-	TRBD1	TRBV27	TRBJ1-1	CASRGTGTLNTEAFF	TGTGCCAGCAGGGGGACAGGCACCCTGAACACTGAAGCTTTCTTT
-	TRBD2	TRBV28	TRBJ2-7	CASSLGLAGTYEQYF	TGTGCCAGCAGTTTAGGGCTAGCGGGGACCTACGAGCAGTACTTC
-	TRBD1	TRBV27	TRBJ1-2	CASSSRTGINYGYTF	TGTGCCAGCAGTTCCCGGACAGGGATAAACTATGGCTACACCTTC
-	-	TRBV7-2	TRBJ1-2	CASSLTRDYGYTF	TGTGCCAGCAGCTTAACCAGGGACTATGGCTACACCTTC
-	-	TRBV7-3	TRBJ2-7	CASSLNQGGDEQYF	TGTGCCAGCAGCCTCAACCAGGGGGGCGACGAGCAGTACTTC
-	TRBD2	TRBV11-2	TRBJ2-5	CASSLVWREGRETQYF	TGTGCCAGCAGCTTAGTATGGCGGGAGGGCCGGGAGACCCAGTACTTC